A single sample is the source of the 21 T cell receptor beta chains below, sequenced in a study of T cells after yellow fever vaccination. TCRdb passed the 5' RACE reads through MiXCR, listing each CDR3 protein once. This table holds 400,000 or so distinct CDR3 sequences, 6.2% found once. Sequencing was performed on PBMCs, taken 5 days after the yellow fever booster vaccination. Source of these receptors: a man under 40 who received the YFV17D yellow fever vaccine.

This clonotype was counted ten times or more. The CDR3: CASSLVVDTQYF. The CDR3 DNA follows: TGTGCCAGCAGCTTAGTGGTAGATACGCAGTATTTT. This chain joins TRBV7-2 and TRBJ2-3, with no clear D. Trimming cost V 1 base and J 5 bases, with 4 bases left between them. The CDR3 sequence is 12 residues long. The V gene's germline CDR1 is SGHTA and CDR2 FQGNSA.

This clonotype was found many times. The rearrangement joins TRBV6-2 or TRBV6-3 to TRBJ2-2; no clear D. CDR3 size: 13 residues. The germline V gene encodes CDR1 MNHEY and CDR2 SVGEGT. V lost 4 bases and J 4 bases, leaving 7 bases between the germline ends. For the CDR3, the DNA is TGTGCCAGCAGTTTTCGCTTCACCGGGGAGCTGTTTTTT. Protein: CASSFRFTGELFF.

This clonotype has ten or more counts. The chain has TRBV20-1 and TRBJ2-7; 14 nucleotides match TRBD2. Germline assignment: CDR1 DFQATT and CDR2 SNEGSKA (reference sequence). The CDR3 loop spans 15 amino acids. With 1 base clipped from V and 2 bases from J, the junction kept 1 base outside the gene matches. The CDR3 spells CSARVGLAGAYEQYF. CDR3 bases: TGCAGTGCTAGAGTGGGACTAGCGGGGGCCTACGAGCAGTACTTC.

This clonotype was seen a few times. The chain couples TRBV15 to TRBJ2-7; TRBD2 might be the D (6 bases). V gave up 1 base and J gave up 4 bases, with 11 bases separating them. The CDR3 consists of 14 residues. Germline V gene data show CDR1 as LNHNV and CDR2 as YYDKDF (reference sequence). In nucleotides, the CDR3 is TGTGCCACCAGCAGAGCGGGAGCTTTATACGAGCAGTACTTC. Its protein product is CATSRAGALYEQYF.

In this sample, this clonotype turned up a few times. The V call is TRBV5-6, the J call TRBJ2-7; 9 bases agree with TRBD1. The CDR3 is 16 amino acids. Trimming at V came to 3 bases and at J to 1 base, leaving 8 bases not matched to a gene. The germline CDR1 and CDR2 sequences are SGHDT and YYEEEE. This CDR3 reads CASSSTGGESSYEQYF. For the CDR3, the DNA is TGTGCCAGCAGCTCCACAGGGGGCGAGTCATCCTACGAGCAGTACTTC.

This clonotype has a count of ten or more. This chain joins TRBV5-1 and TRBJ2-1; D is possibly TRBD2 (6 bases). In germline, CDR1 is SGHRS, CDR2 YFSETQ. The ends were cut back, 5 bases at V and 6 bases at J, with 12 bases in the middle. The CDR3 extends over 13 amino acids. Written as DNA, the CDR3 is TGCGCCAGCAGGTCGACTAGTTTCAATGAGCAGTTCTTC. Amino acid sequence: CASRSTSFNEQFF.

This clonotype came up many times. Its ends do not fully match the called genes, so a read error is possible. The V and J genes are TRBV5-1 and TRBJ2-1; D might be TRBD1 (6 bases). Germline V gene sequence: CDR1 SGHRS, CDR2 YFSETQ. The CDR3 spans 15 residues. CDR3 in DNA: TGCGCCAGCAGCTTTATCAGGGGCGATGGATCCTCAATAGTCTTC. Translating gives CASSFIRGDGSSIVF. Looking up the rest from reference TRBV5-1 and TRBJ2-1 gives the full variable domain: KAGVTQTPRYLIKTRGQQVTLSCSPISGHRSVSWYQQTPGQGLQFLFEYFSETQRNKGNFPGRFSGRQFSNSRSEMNVSTLELGDSALYLCASSFIRGDGSSIVFGPGTRLTVL.

Many counts were recorded for this clonotype. The J gene is TRBJ1-2, the V gene TRBV7-2, with D maybe TRBD1 (5 bases). Germline V gene sequence: CDR1 SGHTA, CDR2 FQGNSA. V gave up 6 bases and J gave up 12 bases, with 23 bases separating them. CDR3 length equals 14 residues. The CDR3 sequence: CASSPGQDLLIHTF. The CDR3 DNA reads as TGTGCCAGCAGTCCGGGGCAGGACCTGTTAATACACACCTTC.

This clonotype was observed many times. The J gene is TRBJ2-2, the V gene TRBV2, with no clear D. This CDR3 spans 11 amino acids. The V gene's germline CDR1 is SNHLY and CDR2 FYNNEI. The germline V and J ends were trimmed by 9 bases and 1 base, with 3 bases remaining between them. CDR3 nucleotide sequence: TGTGCCAGTGAGAACACCGGGGAGCTGTTTTTT. Protein product: CASENTGELFF.

This clonotype showed up just a few times. The rearrangement joins TRBV5-4 to TRBJ2-7; D assignment may be TRBD1 or TRBD2 (6 bases each). Per germline, CDR1 SGHNT and CDR2 YYREEE (reference sequence). The CDR3 is 17 amino acids. The V end lost 0 bases, the J end lost 3 bases, and 19 bases lay between the germline ends. The CDR3 loop reads CASSLGGGGRTVYEQYF. The CDR3, as DNA: TGTGCCAGCAGCTTGGGTGGAGGGGGTAGGACGGTCTACGAGCAGTACTTC.

The sample holds a few counts of this clonotype. The rearrangement links TRBV29-1 to TRBJ2-4; possible D gene TRBD1, 5 bases. The CDR3 runs 12 residues. The V end was cut by 7 bases, the J end by 3 bases, with 10 bases between. The V gene's germline CDR1 is SQVTM and CDR2 ANQGSEA. The CDR3 coding sequence is TGCAGCGGATCGGACAACAAAAACATTCAGTACTTC. Protein product: CSGSDNKNIQYF.

The CDR3 sequence: CASSRTGGHEQYF. The CDR3 DNA reads TGTGCCAGCAGCAGGACAGGGGGCCACGAGCAGTACTTC. The chain couples TRBV6-6 to TRBJ2-7, with 11 bases that match TRBD1. Trimming at V came to 6 bases and at J to 5 bases, leaving 3 bases not matched to a gene. This CDR3 contains 13 residues. Germline V gene lookup returns CDR1 MNHNY and CDR2 SVGAGI (reference sequence).

This clonotype was picked up a small number of times. The chain carries TRBV25-1 and TRBJ2-1; D is tentatively TRBD1 or TRBD2 (9 bases each). Deletions cut 10 bases from V and 10 bases from J, with 35 bases between. Germline V gene sequence: CDR1 MGHDK, CDR2 SYGVNS. CDR3 length: 18 residues. CDR3 in DNA: TGTGCCAAACGCCCGGGACAGGGTTATCCTAGCGGGAATTGGGAGCAGTTCTTC. As protein: CAKRPGQGYPSGNWEQFF.

This clonotype has only a few counts. V is TRBV29-1 and J is TRBJ2-1; unclear D gene. The V gene's germline CDR1 is SQVTM and CDR2 ANQGSEA. CDR3 size: 14 residues. V was clipped by 8 bases and J by 0 bases, with 14 bases between them. CDR3 nucleotide sequence: TGCAGCTTTATTGGAGAGACCTCCTACAATGAGCAGTTCTTC. It is translated as CSFIGETSYNEQFF.

A few counts support this clonotype. The CDR3 coding sequence is TGCAGTGCTCAAGAACCAGGGGACACTGAAGCTTTCTTT. Translation: CSAQEPGDTEAFF. The V and J genes are TRBV20-1 and TRBJ1-1, with TRBD1 as a possible D gene (6 bases). This CDR3 is 13 amino acids long. V lost 5 bases and J lost 3, with 13 bases in between. Germline loops: CDR1 DFQATT, CDR2 SNEGSKA (reference sequence).

This clonotype showed up just a few times. The gene calls are TRBV30 and TRBJ2-1; TRBD1 is a possible D gene (5 bases). Trimming pared 3 bases from V and 6 bases from J, leaving 21 bases between. The germline CDR1 and CDR2 sequences are GTSNPN and SVGIG (reference sequence). CDR3 size: 16 residues. CDR3 amino acids: CAWRGVGAGPINEQFF. The CDR3 DNA is TGTGCCTGGAGAGGTGTAGGGGCCGGCCCCATCAATGAGCAGTTCTTC. Based on the CDR3 plus reference TRBV30 and TRBJ2-1, the full variable domain is SQTIHQWPATLVQPVGSPLSLECTVEGTSNPNLYWYRQAAGRGLQLLFYSVGIGQISSEVPQNLSASRPQDRQFILSSKKLLLSDSGFYLCAWRGVGAGPINEQFFGPGTRLTVL.

This clonotype appeared a few times. This chain links TRBV20-1 with TRBJ2-7, with a weak D call TRBD2 (5 bases). Per the germline V gene, CDR1 is DFQATT and CDR2 is SNEGSKA (reference sequence). Trimming removed 6 bases from V and 1 base from J, with 19 bases in between. The length of the CDR3 is 15 residues. The CDR3 DNA reads as TGCAGTGCCCCCAGTAGGGCTAGCCTTTCCTACGAGCAGTACTTC. Translated, it gives CSAPSRASLSYEQYF.

This clonotype was observed a handful of times. The rearrangement links TRBV5-1 to TRBJ2-7; 12 bases match TRBD1. CDR1 is SGHRS, CDR2 YFSETQ, per germline. This CDR3 region has 14 residues. J gave up 6 bases and V 4 bases, and 5 bases lay outside the gene matches. CDR3 sequence: CASSKGQGALEQYF. DNA of the CDR3: TGCGCCAGCAGCAAGGGACAGGGGGCCCTCGAGCAGTACTTC.

This clonotype was seen repeatedly, ten times or more. The V gene is TRBV18, the J gene TRBJ1-1; tentatively, D is TRBD1 (5 bases). The ends were cut back, 1 base at V and 1 base at J, with 10 bases in the middle. The germline gives CDR1 KGHSH, CDR2 LQKENI. The CDR3 has 15 amino acids. The CDR3 spells CASSPRVGGNTEAFF. The CDR3 coding sequence is TGTGCCAGCTCACCACGGGTTGGGGGGAACACTGAAGCTTTCTTT.

The chain couples TRBV14 to TRBJ2-7; TRBD2 might be the D (5 bases). The germline V gene encodes CDR1 SGHDN and CDR2 FVKESK. This CDR3 comprises 13 residues. The V gene lost 0 bases and the J gene lost 6 bases, with 9 bases spanning the gap. The DNA of the CDR3 is TGTGCCAGCAGCCAAGAACTTGGAGGCGAGCAGTACTTC. Translation: CASSQELGGEQYF.

This clonotype was seen only a few times. The V call is TRBV5-4, the J call TRBJ2-3, with 12 positions matching TRBD2. Germline V gene data show CDR1 as SGHNT and CDR2 as YYREEE (reference sequence). Unmatched junction bases numbered 6, after V lost 2 bases and J lost 2 bases. This CDR3 is 17 amino acids long. The DNA of the CDR3 is TGTGCCAGCAGCTTAAAGCGGACTAGCGGGAACACAGATACGCAGTATTTT. Its translation is CASSLKRTSGNTDTQYF.